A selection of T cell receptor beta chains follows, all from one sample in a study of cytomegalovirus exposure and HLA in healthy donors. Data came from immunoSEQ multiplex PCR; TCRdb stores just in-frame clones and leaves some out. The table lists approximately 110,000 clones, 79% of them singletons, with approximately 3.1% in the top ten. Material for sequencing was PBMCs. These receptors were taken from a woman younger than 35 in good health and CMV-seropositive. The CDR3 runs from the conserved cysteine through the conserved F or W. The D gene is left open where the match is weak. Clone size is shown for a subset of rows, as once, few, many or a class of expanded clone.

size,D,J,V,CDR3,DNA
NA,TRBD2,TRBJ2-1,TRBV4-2,CASSPGGRVYNEQFF,TGTGCCAGCTCGCCTGGCGGGAGAGTTTACAATGAGCAGTTCTTC
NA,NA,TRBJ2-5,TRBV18,CASSPALGRTQETQYF,TGTGCCAGCTCACCCGCCCTTGGACGGACACAAGAGACCCAGTACTTC
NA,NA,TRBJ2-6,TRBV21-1,CASSGEGTGANVLTF,TGTGCCAGCAGCGGTGAGGGAACTGGGGCCAACGTCCTGACTTTC
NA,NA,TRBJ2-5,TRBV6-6,CASREGEETQYF,TGTGCCAGCAGAGAGGGGGAAGAGACCCAGTACTTC
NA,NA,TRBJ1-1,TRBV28,CASSLGVRATEAFF,TGTGCCAGCAGTTTAGGAGTGCGTGCCACTGAAGCTTTCTTT
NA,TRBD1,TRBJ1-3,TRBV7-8,CASSSLPEGAFSGNTIYF,TGTGCCAGCAGCTCTTTGCCCGAGGGGGCCTTCTCTGGAAACACCATATATTTT
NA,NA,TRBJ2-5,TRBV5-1,CASSFGGETQYF,TGCGCCAGCAGCTTTGGGGGCGAGACCCAGTACTTC
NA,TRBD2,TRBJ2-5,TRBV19,CASSSILAGGQETQYF,TGTGCCAGTAGTTCGATACTAGCGGGCGGTCAAGAGACCCAGTACTTC
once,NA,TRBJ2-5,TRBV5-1,CASSPPSAIGETQYF,TGCGCCAGCAGCCCCCCCAGCGCCATCGGGGAGACCCAGTACTTC
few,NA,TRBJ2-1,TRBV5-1,CASSARQASSYNEQFF,TGCGCCAGCAGCGCCAGACAGGCCAGCTCCTACAATGAGCAGTTCTTC
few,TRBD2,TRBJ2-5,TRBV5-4,CASSLAGLAVLQETQYF,TGTGCCAGCAGCTTGGCGGGACTAGCGGTTCTCCAAGAGACCCAGTACTTC
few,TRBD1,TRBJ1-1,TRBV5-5,CASSLGPHRGTEAFF,TGTGCCAGCAGCCTGGGGCCACACAGGGGCACTGAAGCTTTCTTT
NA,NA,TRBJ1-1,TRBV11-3,CASSWGHQNTEAFF,TGTGCCAGCAGCTGGGGACACCAGAACACTGAAGCTTTCTTT
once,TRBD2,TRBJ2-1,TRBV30,CAFWGGSREQFF,TGTGCCTTCTGGGGGGGGAGTAGAGAGCAGTTCTTC
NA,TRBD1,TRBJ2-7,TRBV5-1,CASSLALGQHYEQYF,TGCGCCAGCAGCTTGGCCCTGGGACAGCATTACGAGCAGTACTTC
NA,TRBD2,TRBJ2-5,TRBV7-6,CASSFKAGAETQYF,TGTGCCAGCAGCTTTAAGGCGGGAGCGGAGACCCAGTACTTC
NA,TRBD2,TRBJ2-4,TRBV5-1,CASSLAPGGENIQYF,TGCGCCAGCAGCTTGGCCCCCGGGGGGGAAAACATTCAGTACTTC
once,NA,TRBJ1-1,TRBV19,CASRWATRSNTEAFF,TGTGCCAGTCGCTGGGCAACCCGCTCGAACACTGAAGCTTTCTTT
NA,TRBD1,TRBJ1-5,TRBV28,CASGTGGEGQPQHF,TGTGCTAGCGGAACAGGGGGCGAAGGTCAGCCCCAGCATTTT
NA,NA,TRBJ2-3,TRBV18,CASSPPSIPDTQYF,TGTGCCAGCTCACCACCCAGTATTCCAGATACGCAGTATTTT
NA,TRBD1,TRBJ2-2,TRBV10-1,CASSEFGTGISGELFF,TGCGCCAGCAGTGAGTTCGGGACAGGGATCTCCGGGGAGCTGTTTTTT
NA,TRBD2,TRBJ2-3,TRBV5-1,CASSSSGLAGVDTQYF,TGCGCCAGCAGCTCCTCGGGACTAGCGGGAGTAGATACGCAGTATTTT